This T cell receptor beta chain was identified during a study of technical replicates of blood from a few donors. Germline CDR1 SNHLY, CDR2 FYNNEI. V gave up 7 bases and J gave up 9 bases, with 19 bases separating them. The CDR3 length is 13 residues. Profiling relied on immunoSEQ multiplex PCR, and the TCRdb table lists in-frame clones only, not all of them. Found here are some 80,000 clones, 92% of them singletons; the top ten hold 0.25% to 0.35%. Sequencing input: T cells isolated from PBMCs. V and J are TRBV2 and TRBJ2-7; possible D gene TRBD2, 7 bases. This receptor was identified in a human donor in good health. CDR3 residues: CASKDSGTPGQYF. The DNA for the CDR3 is TGTGCCAGCAAGGACAGCGGGACTCCCGGGCAGTACTTC.